These T cell receptor beta chains were read from a single sample in a study of OX40 agonist ivuxolimab in advanced cancers. TCRdb keeps only in-frame clones here, not all; method: immunoSEQ multiplex PCR. Seen here are 30,000 to 40,000 clones, about 90% observed once, and the top ten hold 19%. The sample was CD4+ or CD8+ T cells sorted from blood, taken in a trial of the OX40 agonist ivuxolimab. The receptors were sampled from an adult with an advanced solid tumor such as melanoma, head and neck, liver or kidney cancer. The CDR3 runs from the conserved cysteine through the conserved F or W. Where a row states a size, it is once, few, many or the class of an expanded clone; other rows omit it.

v_call	clone_size	j_call	cdr3_aa
TRBV13	-	TRBJ2-3	CASSPTGLGTDTQYF
TRBV5-6	once	TRBJ2-5	CASSRGARGRIETQYF
TRBV7-9	-	TRBJ2-7	CASSPTSGGASSYEQYF
TRBV5-8	-	TRBJ2-7	CASSAGFSYEQYF
TRBV7-9	-	TRBJ2-3	CASSSLTDTQYF
TRBV4-1	-	TRBJ2-7	CASSQGVQGAYEQYF
TRBV11-1	-	TRBJ2-3	CASSPWGDRVTDTQYF
TRBV30	-	TRBJ1-1	CAWTNRDSLNTEAFF
TRBV9	-	TRBJ2-1	CASSVAPRDYFREQFF
TRBV7-2	-	TRBJ2-3	CASSLGLDVDTQYF
TRBV6-1	-	TRBJ1-2	CASSEAYAPVNGYTF
TRBV6-5	-	TRBJ2-7	CASSASGTGGAEQYF
TRBV6-1	-	TRBJ2-7	CASSELGTAAYEQYF
TRBV2	-	TRBJ1-4	CASSSGTGGLPNEKLFF
TRBV27	-	TRBJ2-1	CASSSGTGPYNEQFF
TRBV6-1	-	TRBJ2-7	CASDFGQSSEQYF
TRBV11-1	-	TRBJ1-6	CASSLQGINSPLHF
TRBV5-4	-	TRBJ2-2	CASSRPEENTGELFF
TRBV7-9	-	TRBJ1-5	CASSPPGQGEHQPQHF
TRBV10-2	-	TRBJ2-5	CASSESLAAKYQETQYF
TRBV30	-	TRBJ2-7	CAWTAGGDEQYF
TRBV13	-	TRBJ1-3	CASALGGAPNTIYF
TRBV9	-	TRBJ1-3	CASSVVANSGNTIYF
TRBV19	-	TRBJ1-1	CASSIGGVGGPEAFF
TRBV10-2	-	TRBJ2-5	CASRDRDQETQYF
TRBV7-6	-	TRBJ2-5	CASSSEGLAVETQYF
TRBV5-1	-	TRBJ1-2	CASGLQGRDGYTF